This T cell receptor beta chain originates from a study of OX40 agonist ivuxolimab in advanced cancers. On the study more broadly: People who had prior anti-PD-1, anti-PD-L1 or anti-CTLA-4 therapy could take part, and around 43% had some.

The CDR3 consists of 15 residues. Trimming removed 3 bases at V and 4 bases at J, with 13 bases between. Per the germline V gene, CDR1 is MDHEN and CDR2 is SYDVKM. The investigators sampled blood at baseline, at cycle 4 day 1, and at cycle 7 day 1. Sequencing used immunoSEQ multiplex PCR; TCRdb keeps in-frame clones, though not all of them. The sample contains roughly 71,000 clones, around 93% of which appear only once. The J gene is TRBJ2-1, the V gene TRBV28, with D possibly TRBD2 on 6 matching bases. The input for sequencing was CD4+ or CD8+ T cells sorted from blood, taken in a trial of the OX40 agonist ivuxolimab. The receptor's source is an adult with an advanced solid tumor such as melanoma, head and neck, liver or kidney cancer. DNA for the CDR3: TGTGCCAGCAGTTTTGGGACTGGGGGATACAATGAGCAGTTCTTC. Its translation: CASSFGTGGYNEQFF.